This T cell receptor beta chain came from a study of PD-1 blockade in classical Hodgkin lymphoma. Every patient was affected by relapse after autologous stem cell transplantation, while exposure to brentuximab vedotin was not uniform. The CDR3 contains 15 residues. J lost 4 bases, V lost 7 bases, and 9 bases had no gene match. Per the germline V gene, CDR1 is SGHTA and CDR2 is FQGNSA. Produced via immunoSEQ multiplex PCR; TCRdb's table is partial and in-frame only. The sample gives tens of thousands of clones, roughly 90% of which show up once; approximately 9.9% is in the top ten. Material: peripheral blood mononuclear cells (PBMCs), obtained at baseline. The TCR was taken from a human donor with classical Hodgkin lymphoma. V is TRBV7-2 and J is TRBJ2-7; 11 positions agree with TRBD1. CDR3 residues: CASTGGQGARYEQYF. CDR3 bases: TGTGCCAGCACCGGAGGACAGGGGGCGCGGTACGAGCAGTACTTC.